This T cell receptor beta chain was documented in a study of shared clonotypes between healthy human individuals. In the original workflow: Filtering of immunoSEQ junctional sequences could not match full-length read filtering. TCRdb keeps only in-frame clones here, not all; method: immunoSEQ multiplex PCR. The V and J calls and clone size are taken from that table; D and trimming were inferred from the DNA. The sample holds some 1 million clones, approximately 68% seen once. The CDR3 is 15 amino acids. V lost 1 base and J lost 10, with 19 bases in between. The germline V gene encodes CDR1 SGHTA and CDR2 FQGNSA. Adults of Caucasian background living in Nashville, Tennessee made up all donors.

This sequence joins TRBV7-2 and TRBJ1-1; D is perhaps TRBD1 (5 bases). Input material: memory CD4+ T cells sorted from blood. The subset: CD45RA-negative fraction. The TCR originated in a man aged 18 to 30 in good health. DNA of the CDR3: TGTGCCAGCAGCTTAGGCGGCAGTCAAGGGGTGAGAGCTTTCTTT. Its translation: CASSLGGSQGVRAFF. The whole variable domain, filled in from reference TRBV7-2 and TRBJ1-1, reads GAGVSQSPSNKVTEKGKDVELRCDPISGHTALYWYRQSLGQGLEFLIYFQGNSAPDKSGLPSDRFSAERTGGSVSTLTIQRTQQEDSAVYLCASSLGGSQGVRAFFGQGTRLTVV.